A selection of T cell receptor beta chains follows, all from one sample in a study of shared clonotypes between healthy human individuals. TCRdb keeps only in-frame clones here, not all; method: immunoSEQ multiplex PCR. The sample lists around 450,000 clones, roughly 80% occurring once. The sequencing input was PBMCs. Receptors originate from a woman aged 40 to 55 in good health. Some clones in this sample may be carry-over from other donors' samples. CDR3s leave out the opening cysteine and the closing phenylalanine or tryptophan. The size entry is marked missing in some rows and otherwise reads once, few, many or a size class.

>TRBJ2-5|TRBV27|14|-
ASSSGLDAGLETQY
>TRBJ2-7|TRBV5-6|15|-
ASSSGSGTGGSYEQY
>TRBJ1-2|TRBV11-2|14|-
ASSFGTGHLNYGYT
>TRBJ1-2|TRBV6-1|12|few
ASPSGPGGYGYT
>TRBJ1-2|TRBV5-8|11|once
ASSLRGNYGYT
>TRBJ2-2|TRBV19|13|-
ASRRLADNTGELF
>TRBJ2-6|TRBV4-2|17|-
ASSRVNQRGLSGANVLT
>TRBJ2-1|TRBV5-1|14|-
ASSTRGLAGGPPLF
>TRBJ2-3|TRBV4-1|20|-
ASSSNFVPLAGVYFGTDTQY
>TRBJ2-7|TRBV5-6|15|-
ASSSGGLGPIPKEQY
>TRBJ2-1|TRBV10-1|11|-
ASSDRPKGEQF
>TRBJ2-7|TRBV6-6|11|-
ATLNGRPCEQY
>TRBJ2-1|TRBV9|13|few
ASSVDGTSGSVPF
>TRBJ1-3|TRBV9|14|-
ASSVVGEYSGNTIY
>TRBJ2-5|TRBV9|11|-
ASSVRGVETQY
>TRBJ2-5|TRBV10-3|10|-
AISVTPETQY
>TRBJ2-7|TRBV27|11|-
ASSADSHYEQY
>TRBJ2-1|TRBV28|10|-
ASSLAGDEQF
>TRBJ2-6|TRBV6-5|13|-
ASSWGASGANVLT
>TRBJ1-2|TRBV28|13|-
ASTTGTGSRYGYT
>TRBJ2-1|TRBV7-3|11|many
ASSLNRGDEQF
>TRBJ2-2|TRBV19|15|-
ASSTFSGRGDTGELF
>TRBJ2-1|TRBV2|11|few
ASCISSYNEQF
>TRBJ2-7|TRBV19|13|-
ASSTRPTGPYEQY
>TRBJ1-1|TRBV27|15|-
ASSLSPWGALNTEAF
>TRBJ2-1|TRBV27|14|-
ASSLLTGGDIDEQF
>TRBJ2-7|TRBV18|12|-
ASSSATGGYEQY
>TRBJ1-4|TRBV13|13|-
ASSLAVLAGEKLF
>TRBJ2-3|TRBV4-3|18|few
ASSPEGTGGFGGNTDTQY
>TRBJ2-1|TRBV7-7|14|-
ASSLGGASEGYEQF
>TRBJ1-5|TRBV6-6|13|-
ASTLRHPLNQPQH
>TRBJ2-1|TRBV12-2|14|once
ASRFGAGGSYNEQF
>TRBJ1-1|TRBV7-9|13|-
ASSLGPTVNTEAF
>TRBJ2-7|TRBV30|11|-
AWSDGQGWKQY
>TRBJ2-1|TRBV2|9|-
ASSVAHEQF
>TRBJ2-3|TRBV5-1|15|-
ASSRWIAGVPTDTQY
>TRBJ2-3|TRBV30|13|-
AWSAPGTNTDTQY
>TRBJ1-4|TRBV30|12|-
ACGAGGTNEKLF
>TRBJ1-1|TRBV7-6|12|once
ASSLGQGYTEAF
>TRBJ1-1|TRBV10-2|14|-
ASSEGVGDLNTEAF
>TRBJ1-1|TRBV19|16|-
ASSIDLWDRGENTEAF
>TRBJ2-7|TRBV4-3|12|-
ASSQDRGLYEQY
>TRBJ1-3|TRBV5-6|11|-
ASSSGPGNTIY
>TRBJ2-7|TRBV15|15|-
ATSGRDRDRDSYEQY
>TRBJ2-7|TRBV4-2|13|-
ASSQGLASSYEQY
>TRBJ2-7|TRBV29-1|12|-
SVEEGERNYEQY
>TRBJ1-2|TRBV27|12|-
ASSLSFQGYGYT
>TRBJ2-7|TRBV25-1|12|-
ASSGGQGSYEQY
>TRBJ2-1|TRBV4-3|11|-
ASSHEQGYEQF
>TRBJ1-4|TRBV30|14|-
AWSNRGDRANEKLF
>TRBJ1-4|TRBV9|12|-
ASSVRTTNEKLF
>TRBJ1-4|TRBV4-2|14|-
ASSQPGQGGTEKLF
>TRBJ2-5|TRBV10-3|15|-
AISEEAGQGAVETQY
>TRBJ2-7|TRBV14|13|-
ASSPERARGYEQY